The 6 T cell receptor beta chains given below trace back to one sample, sequenced in a study of shared clonotypes between healthy human individuals. Sequencing used immunoSEQ multiplex PCR; TCRdb keeps in-frame clones, though not all of them. The data contain over 850,000 clones, about 84% of them singletons. What was sequenced was memory CD4+ T cells from PBMCs. Subset given: CD45RA-negative fraction. Source of these receptors: a man in his late teens or twenties in good health. Some clones in this sample may be carry-over from other donors' samples.

This clone was found many times. The rearrangement joins TRBV2 to TRBJ2-7; unclear D gene. This CDR3 contains 11 residues. CDR1 SNHLY and CDR2 FYNNEI come from the germline V gene. Trimming took 4 bases from V and 9 from J, leaving 10 bases between them. CDR3: CASSVSFGQYF. The CDR3 DNA reads as TGTGCCAGCAGTGTAAGTTTCGGGCAGTACTTC.

The chain is built from TRBV7-3 and TRBJ2-1; TRBD1 aligns across 10 bases. CDR3 size: 17 residues. V lost 0 bases, J lost 8 bases, and 10 bases stayed unmatched. Germline V gene data show CDR1 as SGHTA and CDR2 as FQGTGA. This CDR3 is CASSLTGTGDILHEQFF. In DNA form, the CDR3 reads TGTGCCAGCAGCTTAACGGGGACAGGGGATATTCTGCATGAGCAGTTCTTC.

CDR3 protein: CASSASAPSSYNEQFF. The DNA for the CDR3 is TGTGCCAGCTCAGCTTCAGCACCGAGCTCCTACAATGAGCAGTTCTTC. The chain is built from TRBV18 and TRBJ2-1; D unresolved. V lost 5 bases to trimming and J lost 0 bases, with 14 bases between them. This CDR3 comprises 16 residues. Looked up from germline, CDR1 is KGHSH and CDR2 is LQKENI. Together with reference TRBV18 and TRBJ2-1, the CDR3 gives the full variable domain: NAGVMQNPRHLVRRRGQEARLRCSPMKGHSHVYWYRQLPEEGLKFMVYLQKENIIDESGMPKERFSAEFPKEGPSILRIQQVVRGDSAAYFCASSASAPSSYNEQFFGPGTRLTVL.

The rearrangement uses TRBV6-1 and TRBJ2-3; TRBD2 agrees at 10 bases. This CDR3 is 17 amino acids long. J was trimmed by 6 bases and V by 0 bases; bases with no gene match: 9. Per germline, CDR1 MNHNS and CDR2 SASEGT. The CDR3 sequence: CASSEALGGLAHDTQYF. DNA of the CDR3: TGTGCCAGCAGTGAAGCGTTAGGGGGACTAGCGCACGATACGCAGTATTTT.

The chain joins TRBV19 to TRBJ2-7; tentative D call: TRBD1 (6 bases). The germline V and J ends were trimmed by 1 base and 4 bases, with 14 bases remaining between them. The CDR3 sequence is 15 residues long. Germline V gene lookup returns CDR1 LNHDA and CDR2 SQIVND (reference sequence). The CDR3 coding sequence is TGTGCCAGTAGTATAGCGAGGGCACAGGGTTACGAGCAGTACTTC. It is translated as CASSIARAQGYEQYF.

This clone was recorded a few times. The CDR3: CASSQTGANVLTF. The CDR3 coding sequence is TGTGCCAGCAGCCAGACCGGGGCCAACGTCCTGACTTTC. This chain links TRBV14 with TRBJ2-6; D remains unclear. CDR1 is SGHDN and CDR2 is FVKESK in the germline V gene. CDR3 length: 13 amino acids. Trimming cost V 3 bases and J 4 bases, with 4 bases left between them.